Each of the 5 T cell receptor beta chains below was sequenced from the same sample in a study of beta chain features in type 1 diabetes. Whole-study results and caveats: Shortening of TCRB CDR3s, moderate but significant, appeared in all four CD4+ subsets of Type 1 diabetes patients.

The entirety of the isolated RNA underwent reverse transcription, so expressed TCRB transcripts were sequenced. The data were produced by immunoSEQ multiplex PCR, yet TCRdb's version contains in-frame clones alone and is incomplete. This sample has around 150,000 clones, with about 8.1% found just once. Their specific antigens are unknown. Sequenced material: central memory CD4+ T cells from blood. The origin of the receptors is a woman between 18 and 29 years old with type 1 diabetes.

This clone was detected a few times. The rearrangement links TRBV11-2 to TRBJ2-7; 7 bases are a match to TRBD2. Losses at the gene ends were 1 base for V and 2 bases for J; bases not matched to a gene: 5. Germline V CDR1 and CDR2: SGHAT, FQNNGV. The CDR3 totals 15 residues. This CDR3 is CASSLVAGTTYEQYF. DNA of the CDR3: TGTGCCAGCAGCTTAGTTGCAGGGACTACCTACGAGCAGTACTTC.

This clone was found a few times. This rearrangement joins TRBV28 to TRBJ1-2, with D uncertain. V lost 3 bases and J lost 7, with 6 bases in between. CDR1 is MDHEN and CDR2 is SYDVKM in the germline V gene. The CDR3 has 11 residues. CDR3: CASSFLSGYTF. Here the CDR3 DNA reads TGTGCCAGCAGTTTCCTAAGTGGCTACACCTTC.

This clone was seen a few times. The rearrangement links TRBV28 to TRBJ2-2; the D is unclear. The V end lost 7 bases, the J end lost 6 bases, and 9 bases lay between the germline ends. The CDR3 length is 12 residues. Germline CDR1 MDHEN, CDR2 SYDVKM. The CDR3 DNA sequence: TGTGCCAGCACCTTAAATTCCGGGGAGCTGTTTTTT. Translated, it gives CASTLNSGELFF.

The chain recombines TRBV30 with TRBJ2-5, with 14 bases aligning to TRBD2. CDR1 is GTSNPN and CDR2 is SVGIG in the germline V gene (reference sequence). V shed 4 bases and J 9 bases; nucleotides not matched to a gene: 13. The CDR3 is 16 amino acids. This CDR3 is CAWTPWGLAGEGAQYF. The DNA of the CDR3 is TGTGCCTGGACGCCCTGGGGACTAGCGGGAGAGGGGGCCCAGTACTTC.

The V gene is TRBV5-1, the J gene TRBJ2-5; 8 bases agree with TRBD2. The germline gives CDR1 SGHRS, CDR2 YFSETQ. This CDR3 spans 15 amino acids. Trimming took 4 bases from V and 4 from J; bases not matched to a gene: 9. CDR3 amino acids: CASSPGLGMTETQYF. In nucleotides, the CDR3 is TGCGCCAGCAGCCCGGGACTAGGAATGACAGAGACCCAGTACTTC. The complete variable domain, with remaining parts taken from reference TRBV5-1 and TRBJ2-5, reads KAGVTQTPRYLIKTRGQQVTLSCSPISGHRSVSWYQQTPGQGLQFLFEYFSETQRNKGNFPGRFSGRQFSNSRSEMNVSTLELGDSALYLCASSPGLGMTETQYFGPGTRLLVL.